This T cell receptor beta chain comes out of a study of regulatory T cells in long-lasting Graves disease. Germline values: CDR1 SGHRS, CDR2 YFSETQ. CDR3 length equals 15 residues. V shed 0 bases and J shed 3 bases, with 11 bases lying between them. Indicated time point: newly diagnosed GD, antithyroid drugs for less than 3 months. After RNA was extracted from PBMCs, the TCR library was made from it. In each case, Graves' disease was diagnosed per American Thyroid Association guidelines. To make TCR beta libraries, researchers used iRepertoire HTBI primers and Arm-PCR of CDR3 regions. TCRdb re-called the multiplex PCR reads through MiXCR, storing one row per CDR3 protein. Among around 250,000 distinct CDR3 sequences listed, around 19% were seen once. This clonotype was found many times. This sample also appeared in a second study, on T cells in Graves' hyperthyroidism and ophthalmopathy. That paper notes: A lack of ophthalmopathy progression within 18 months defined stable Graves' hyperthyroidism. In the first-round RT-PCR of the TCR CDR3, the HTBI primer set was used. Most thyroid-expanded clonotypes above 0.001 were also found in blood.

The V gene is TRBV5-1, the J gene TRBJ2-3; D is unclear. The TCR originated in a woman aged 25 to 39 with Graves disease. This material consisted of peripheral blood mononuclear cells (PBMCs), taken at new diagnosis, from a patient treated with antithyroid drugs. In nucleotides, the CDR3 is TGCGCCAGCAGCTTGGGAGATCCGCAAACAGATACGCAGTATTTT. Amino acid sequence: CASSLGDPQTDTQYF.